The 24 T cell receptor beta chains in this list originate from one sample, sequenced in a study of T cell repertoires in cytomegalovirus infection. One entry per CDR3 protein, called by TCRdb with MiXCR from the reads. The table shows roughly 760,000 distinct CDR3 sequences, with approximately 40% occurring only once. The sequencing input was PBMCs. The receptor set was obtained from a human donor in good health (CMV status not recorded). Some clones in this sample may be carry-over from other donors' samples.

In its sample, this clonotype was seen a few times. This sequence joins TRBV30 and TRBJ2-5; unclear D gene. The ends were cut back, 3 bases at V and 0 bases at J, with 11 bases in the middle. The CDR3 consists of 14 residues. Germline loops: CDR1 GTSNPN, CDR2 SVGIG (reference sequence). The CDR3 DNA reads as TGTGCCTGGAGCGTACCTCGCAACCAAGAGACCCAGTACTTC. Its protein product is CAWSVPRNQETQYF.

V usage is TRBV28 and J usage is TRBJ1-1; D possibly corresponds to TRBD1 (6 bases). The V and J ends lost 3 bases and 10 bases respectively, with 15 bases between them. The CDR3 has 13 residues. The germline CDR1 and CDR2 sequences are MDHEN and SYDVKM. The CDR3 sequence is CASSLAPGGAAFF. The CDR3 bases are TGTGCCAGCAGTTTGGCCCCCGGGGGCGCAGCTTTCTTT.

This clonotype was picked up a small number of times. The chain employs TRBV5-6 and TRBJ2-1, with a weak D call TRBD2 (6 bases). The V gene's germline CDR1 is SGHDT and CDR2 YYEEEE. With 4 bases removed from V and 9 bases from J, the gap between germline ends came to 11 bases. The CDR3 covers 12 residues. CDR3 protein: CASSGGSGEQFF. CDR3 coding DNA: TGTGCCAGCAGCGGGGGGAGTGGTGAGCAGTTCTTC.

The chain combines TRBV19 with TRBJ1-1; possibly TRBD1 for D (5 bases). Trimming took off 4 bases at V and 11 bases at J, with 8 bases between the two ends. This CDR3 is built from 10 residues. The germline gives CDR1 LNHDA, CDR2 SQIVND (reference sequence). The CDR3, as DNA: TGTGCCAGTAGTAACAGGACGGCTTTCTTT. Translated, it gives CASSNRTAFF.

The chain is built from TRBV20-1 and TRBJ2-7; 7 nucleotides match TRBD1. CDR1 is DFQATT, CDR2 SNEGSKA, per germline (reference sequence). The CDR3 has 14 residues. The V gene end was trimmed by 3 bases and the J gene end by 3 bases; junction bases not matched to a gene: 8. CDR3 nucleotides: TGCAGTGCTAGTCAGACCTGGGACAGCTACGAGCAGTACTTC. Protein sequence: CSASQTWDSYEQYF.

This clonotype came up a few times. This chain joins TRBV12-3 or TRBV12-4 and TRBJ1-1, with D unresolved. The length of the CDR3 is 12 residues. V was trimmed by 4 bases and J by 11 bases, leaving 14 bases between them. The CDR3 here is CASSSPGFRAFF. CDR3 DNA: TGTGCCAGCAGTTCCCCGGGGTTTAGGGCTTTCTTT.

For the CDR3, the DNA is TGTGCCAGCCATGTACACAGCGGGAGCACTGAAGCTTTCTTT. This codes for CASHVHSGSTEAFF. The chain joins TRBV12-3 or TRBV12-4 to TRBJ1-1; D ambiguous. The CDR3 runs to 14 residues. Deletions cut 8 bases from V and 4 bases from J, with 17 bases between.

V is TRBV7-3 and J is TRBJ2-3; 9 nucleotides agree with TRBD1. Germline CDR1 SGHTA, CDR2 FQGTGA. This CDR3 region has 14 residues. The J segment lost 8 bases and the V segment lost 5 bases, leaving 8 bases of the junction unmatched. The CDR3 bases are TGTGCCAGCAGCCCCACGGACAGGGGTGCTACGCAGTATTTT. It encodes CASSPTDRGATQYF.

This clonotype has more than one count but fewer than ten. This rearrangement joins TRBV7-9 to TRBJ2-3; possibly TRBD1 or TRBD2 for D (5 bases each). The CDR3 covers 14 residues. V dropped 2 bases and J dropped 6 bases, with 12 bases sitting between them. Germline V gives CDR1 SEHNR, CDR2 FQNEAQ (reference sequence). CDR3 bases: TGTGCCAGCAGCTTAAACGCCCGGGGCGATACGCAGTATTTT. Encoded protein: CASSLNARGDTQYF. Based on the CDR3 plus reference TRBV7-9 and TRBJ2-3, the full variable domain is DTGVSQNPRHKITKRGQNVTFRCDPISEHNRLYWYRQTLGQGPEFLTYFQNEAQLEKSRLLSDRFSAERPKGSFSTLEIQRTEQGDSAMYLCASSLNARGDTQYFGPGTRLTVL.

CDR3 nucleotide sequence: TGTGCCAGCAGTGAGACGGGGGTCGGGGCCAACGTCCTGACTTTC. This encodes CASSETGVGANVLTF. The rearrangement links TRBV2 to TRBJ2-6, with D perhaps matching TRBD2 (6 bases). The ends were cut back, 3 bases at V and 4 bases at J, with 10 bases in the middle. Germline loops: CDR1 SNHLY, CDR2 FYNNEI. CDR3 size: 15 residues.

The chain has TRBV19 and TRBJ2-3; the D gene is possibly TRBD2 (6 bases). CDR3 length: 12 amino acids. V was cut by 5 bases and J by 7 bases, with 10 bases left in between. Looked up from germline, CDR1 is LNHDA and CDR2 is SQIVND (reference sequence). The CDR3 nucleotides read TGTGCCAGTAGTCGGGACTCCAATACGCAGTATTTT. This gives the protein CASSRDSNTQYF.

The sample holds a few counts of this clonotype. V gene TRBV7-8 combines with J gene TRBJ1-1, with a tentative D call TRBD1 (5 bases). The germline V and J ends were trimmed by 5 bases and 3 bases, with 22 bases remaining between them. The V gene's germline CDR1 is SGHVS and CDR2 FQNEAQ. The CDR3 has 17 residues. The CDR3 spells CASSPKEGLAGDTEAFF. CDR3 in DNA: TGTGCCAGCAGCCCCAAGGAGGGGTTGGCGGGGGACACTGAAGCTTTCTTT.

With regard to this clonotype: At one boundary the junction diverges from the germline segment, which might be a read error. The chain uses TRBV7-7 and TRBJ1-1; possibly TRBD1 for D (6 bases). This CDR3 region has 14 residues. Per the germline V gene, CDR1 is SSHAT and CDR2 is FNYEAQ (reference sequence). This chain's CDR3 is CASSRIQGSAEAFF. The CDR3 DNA sequence: TGTGCTAGCAGTCGCATACAGGGTTCCGCTGAAGCTTTCTTT.

Only a few counts were recorded for this clonotype. V usage is TRBV9 and J usage is TRBJ2-7; 8 nucleotides match TRBD1. V lost 2 bases and J lost 3; bases outside the gene matches: 7. The CDR3 consists of 15 residues. Germline V gene data show CDR1 as SGDLS and CDR2 as YYNGEE. CDR3 sequence (DNA): TGTGCCAGCAGCGTTGGCACAACAGGGGGCTACGAGCAGTACTTC. Translation: CASSVGTTGGYEQYF.

The sample holds a few counts of this clonotype. V usage is TRBV19 and J usage is TRBJ1-6; D unclear. The CDR3 has 15 amino acids. With 0 bases removed from V and 7 bases from J, the gap between germline ends came to 10 bases. CDR1 and CDR2 from the germline V gene are LNHDA and SQIVND (reference sequence). In nucleotides, the CDR3 is TGTGCCAGTAGTATAGATCGAGGTTACAATTCACCCCTCCACTTT. This gives the protein CASSIDRGYNSPLHF.

This clonotype was counted many times. The genes are TRBV7-2 and TRBJ2-7, with D possibly TRBD2 on 5 matching bases. This CDR3 comprises 15 residues. V gave up 5 bases and J gave up 3 bases, with 17 bases separating them. Germline CDR1 and CDR2: SGHTA and FQGNSA. The CDR3 region has the DNA TGTGCCAGCAGCGGTAGCGAGCCCGCCATCTACGAGCAGTACTTC. Translating gives CASSGSEPAIYEQYF.

Worth noting for this clonotype: Its ends do not fully match the called genes, so a read error is possible. The chain employs TRBV6-6 and TRBJ2-1; 12 nucleotides match TRBD2. Looked up from germline, CDR1 is MNHNY and CDR2 is SVGAGI (reference sequence). The CDR3 is made up of 15 amino acids. CDR3 sequence reads: CDSSYSTSGGNEQFF. The CDR3 region has the DNA TGTGACAGCAGTTACTCGACTAGCGGGGGCAATGAGCAGTTCTTC.

V usage is TRBV7-9 and J usage is TRBJ1-2; D possibly corresponds to TRBD1 (5 bases). In germline, CDR1 is SEHNR, CDR2 FQNEAQ (reference sequence). V gave up 1 base and J gave up 8 bases, with 14 bases separating them. The CDR3 is made up of 14 amino acids. The CDR3 DNA reads as TGTGCCAGCAGCTTAGAAGCGACAGTGTCCGGCTACACCTTC. Residues: CASSLEATVSGYTF.

In DNA form, the CDR3 reads TGTGCCAGCAGTGAGGGGACAGCGCAGCCCCAGCATTTT. Amino acid sequence: CASSEGTAQPQHF. The V call is TRBV6-1, the J call TRBJ1-5, with TRBD1 matching over 7 bases. J gave up 7 bases and V 3 bases, and 3 bases lay outside the gene matches. The CDR3 totals 13 residues. The germline V gene has CDR1 MNHNS and CDR2 SASEGT.

The chain links TRBV7-9 to TRBJ2-3; D possibly corresponds to TRBD2 (6 bases). CDR1 SEHNR and CDR2 FQNEAQ come from the germline V gene (reference sequence). The V end lost 5 bases, the J end lost 1 base, and 16 bases lay between the germline ends. The CDR3 is 16 residues long. As DNA, the CDR3 is TGTGCCAGCAGCATCAGACGGCGGGGCCGCACAGATACGCAGTATTTT. Translation: CASSIRRRGRTDTQYF.

A few counts support this clonotype. V is TRBV10-2 and J is TRBJ1-1; the match to TRBD1 covers 8 bases. Germline V gene sequence: CDR1 WSHSY, CDR2 SAAADI. V was pared by 5 bases and J by 1 base, with 6 bases of the junction left unmatched. CDR3 size: 15 residues. The DNA for the CDR3 is TGCGCCAGCAGTTGGCAGGGGGCCCAGAACACTGAAGCTTTCTTT. Translating it yields CASSWQGAQNTEAFF.

This clonotype was detected a few times. The chain joins TRBV27 to TRBJ2-1; 7 bases agree with TRBD2. The CDR3 has 19 amino acids. CDR1 MNHEY and CDR2 SMNVEV come from the germline V gene (reference sequence). V dropped 3 bases and J dropped 4; count of bases not matched to a gene: 18. CDR3 coding DNA: TGTGCCAGCAGTTTGACTCTGTCCGGGGCTAGCGGATCATACAATGAGCAGTTCTTC. This translates into CASSLTLSGASGSYNEQFF.

V usage is TRBV12-3 or TRBV12-4 and J usage is TRBJ1-2, with 7 positions matching TRBD1. V lost 0 bases, J lost 5 bases, and 3 bases stayed unmatched. The length of the CDR3 is 14 residues. The CDR3 nucleotides read TGTGCCAGCAGTTTAGCGGGACAGATTTATGGCTACACCTTC. Translated: CASSLAGQIYGYTF.

In the case of this clonotype: A clone one base away is much larger, so this may be a read error. The conserved closing phenylalanine or tryptophan is absent in this CDR3, likely reflecting a read error. The V gene is TRBV7-2, the J gene TRBJ1-1, with D maybe TRBD1 (6 bases). Germline CDR1 SGHTA, CDR2 FQGNSA. This CDR3 has 16 amino acids. The V gene lost 5 bases and the J gene lost 8 bases, with 24 bases spanning the gap. In DNA form, the CDR3 reads TGTGCCAGCAGCCCGACCCGGACCCAAGGTGGGGGCGAAGCTTTCTGT. It codes for CASSPTRTQGGGEAFC.